Reported below is one TCR beta chain. Profiling relied on immunoSEQ multiplex PCR, and the TCRdb table lists in-frame clones only, not all of them. Altogether 10,000 to 15,000 clones are present, under 85% being singletons, with the ten largest covering roughly 25%. Exposure to brentuximab vedotin varied, and each patient had relapsed following autologous stem cell transplantation. Thawed PBMCs were subjected to magnetic negative selection, which yielded isolated CD8+ T cells. CDR3 length: 16 residues. Germline V lookup: CDR1 LGHNA, CDR2 YSLEER. The V end lost 0 bases, the J end lost 0 bases, and 9 bases lay between the germline ends. The sample originates from a study of PD-1 blockade in classical Hodgkin lymphoma.

The source material was CD8+ T cells from blood, sampled at baseline. This TCR was sampled from a human donor with classical Hodgkin lymphoma. The J gene is TRBJ1-3, the V gene TRBV4-3, with D uncertain. DNA for the CDR3: TGCGCCAGCAGCCAAGATAGGGCGGACTCTGGAAACACCATATATTTT. Its protein is CASSQDRADSGNTIYF.